This TCR beta chain stems from a study of cytomegalovirus exposure and HLA in healthy donors. Findings of the study overall: Later, an analysis found that common viral pathogens appeared to be linked with several of the most significant clusters. Of the V segments, some could not be distinguished, including TRBV6-2 and TRBV6-3, and were excluded.

The ends lost 6 bases at V and 7 bases at J; junction bases unmatched: 9. CDR1 is SGHDN, CDR2 FVKESK, per germline. This CDR3 contains 16 residues. Primers: 60 Vbeta forward and 13 Jbeta reverse. Method: immunoSEQ multiplex PCR; TCRdb's copy keeps in-frame clones and lacks some. The specimen's table records about 84,000 clones. About this clone: The antigen remains undetermined.

The chain has TRBV14 and TRBJ1-6; 10 nucleotides align to TRBD1. Sequenced material: PBMCs. The clonotype originates from a man aged 50 to 60 in good health and CMV-seronegative. CDR3 in amino acids: CASRGTGEVKNSPLHF. DNA of the CDR3: TGTGCCAGCAGAGGGACAGGGGAGGTTAAGAATTCACCCCTCCACTTT.